This T cell receptor (beta chain) was identified during a study of cytomegalovirus exposure and HLA in healthy donors. Each donor's status was that of a healthy bone marrow donor. Overall study findings and caveats: Researchers left out some V segments, among them TRBV6-2 and TRBV6-3, as indistinguishable. Accurate prediction of most subjects' HLA-A and HLA-B alleles from TCR beta sequences was reported. Earlier results showed most TCR beta V segments being productive about 87% or about 30% of the time.

As regards this clone: The antigen remains unidentified.

The PCR ran on 60 Vbeta and 13 Jbeta primers. Produced via immunoSEQ multiplex PCR; TCRdb's table is partial and in-frame only. The table records 150,000 to 200,000 clones, about 80% of them present only once. CDR1 and CDR2 (germline): LGHNA, YNFKEQ. V gave up 0 bases and J gave up 7 bases, with 4 bases separating them. The CDR3 runs 13 residues. The sequenced sample consisted of PBMCs. The sequence derives from a woman aged 40 to 49 in good health and CMV-seronegative. The genes are TRBV4-2 and TRBJ1-6, with D unclear. The CDR3 DNA sequence: TGTGCCAGCAGCCAAGAGGAGAATTCACCCCTCCACTTT. Amino acids: CASSQEENSPLHF.